The following is a T cell receptor beta chain sequence with its context. Its antigen is currently unknown. TCRdb reanalysed the 5' RACE reads using MiXCR and keeps one entry per CDR3 protein. The sample has approximately 200,000 distinct CDR3 sequences, under 20% seen once. Germline V gives CDR1 LGHDT, CDR2 YNNKEL (reference sequence). The CDR3 length is 16 residues. V was shortened by 4 bases and J by 2 bases, with 14 bases between the two germline ends. The entry originates in a study of T-cell memory formation after mild COVID-19. Study as a whole: In these data, TCR clusters were largely donor specific.

Study results and caveats: Nothing showed for sure that second-wave clones peaking on day 37 were SARS-CoV-2 specific. The main location of contracting CD4+ clones was CM and EM, and that of contracting CD8+ clones was EMRA.

The TCR was taken from an adult woman who had mild COVID-19 (a few samples of this study predate the infection). Cell type and time point are not known. This sequence joins TRBV3-1 and TRBJ2-2; D possibly corresponds to TRBD2 (6 bases). The sample consisted of PBMCs or a T cell subset sorted from them (not recorded which). The CDR3 is CASSRVSGENTGELFF. CDR3 bases: TGTGCCAGCAGCCGGGTTTCGGGGGAAAACACCGGGGAGCTGTTTTTT.